This is a list of T cell receptor beta chains from one sample in a study of shared clonotypes between healthy human individuals. Method: immunoSEQ multiplex PCR; TCRdb's copy keeps in-frame clones and lacks some. Of some 980,000 clones detected, about 80% appear once; the ten largest clones hold roughly 1.5%. The material sequenced was memory CD4+ T cells sorted from blood. The receptors were gathered from a man younger than 30 in good health. CDR3s include the opening cysteine and the closing phenylalanine or tryptophan. The order of the fields is clone size, V gene, CDR3 length, J gene, D gene, CDR3 DNA, CDR3 protein. A D gene is named only where the DNA matches it firmly. Clone size is shown for a subset of rows, as once, few, many or a class of expanded clone.

size: NA; V: TRBV18; length: 14; J: TRBJ2-7; D: TRBD1; DNA: TGTGCCAGCTCCGCAGGGGGAAGTACCTACGAGCAGTACTTC; CDR3: CASSAGGSTYEQYF
size: few; V: TRBV5-1; length: 15; J: TRBJ1-2; D: NA; DNA: TGCGCCAGCAGCCAGCCGGGGTCCAAAGGGAATGGCTACACCTTC; CDR3: CASSQPGSKGNGYTF
size: NA; V: TRBV9; length: 18; J: TRBJ2-3; D: TRBD2; DNA: TGTGCCAGCAGCGTCACTAGCGGGAGTGGTCTTGGCACAGATACGCAGTATTTT; CDR3: CASSVTSGSGLGTDTQYF
size: once; V: TRBV6-6; length: 14; J: TRBJ2-1; D: NA; DNA: TGTGCCAGCAGTCCCAATACAGGTAACAATGAGCAGTTCTTC; CDR3: CASSPNTGNNEQFF
size: NA; V: TRBV7-9; length: 15; J: TRBJ2-7; D: NA; DNA: TGTGCCAGCAGCTCCCAGGGGGGAATATTCTCCGAGCAGTACTTC; CDR3: CASSSQGGIFSEQYF
size: NA; V: TRBV19; length: 12; J: TRBJ2-7; D: TRBD1; DNA: TGTGCCAGCGGGACAGGACCCTACGAGCAGTACTTC; CDR3: CASGTGPYEQYF
size: NA; V: TRBV7-9; length: 15; J: TRBJ2-1; D: TRBD1; DNA: TGTGCCAGCAGCGGGGACAGCAGCTCCTACAATGAGCAGTTCTTC; CDR3: CASSGDSSSYNEQFF
size: NA; V: TRBV2; length: 14; J: TRBJ2-1; D: TRBD2; DNA: TGTGCCAGCAGTGTTAGCGGGGGTAACAATGAGCAGTTCTTC; CDR3: CASSVSGGNNEQFF
size: NA; V: TRBV6-6; length: 14; J: TRBJ2-3; D: NA; DNA: TGTGCCAGCAGCCGGGACTCGTACACAGATACGCAGTATTTT; CDR3: CASSRDSYTDTQYF
size: NA; V: TRBV11-2; length: 16; J: TRBJ2-3; D: TRBD2; DNA: TGTGCCAGCAGCCCAATAGCGGGAGGGGGGGCAGATACGCAGTATTTT; CDR3: CASSPIAGGGADTQYF
size: few; V: TRBV4-1; length: 14; J: TRBJ1-5; D: NA; DNA: TGCGCCAGCAGCCAAGCCGGGACACCTCAGCCCCAGCATTTT; CDR3: CASSQAGTPQPQHF
size: NA; V: TRBV6-1; length: 12; J: TRBJ1-1; D: TRBD1; DNA: TGTGCCAGCAGCTCCGACAGGGCTGAAGCTTTCTTT; CDR3: CASSSDRAEAFF
size: NA; V: TRBV30; length: 15; J: TRBJ2-3; D: NA; DNA: TGTGCCTGGAGCTCCGAGGACTGGCCCACAGATACGCAGTATTTT; CDR3: CAWSSEDWPTDTQYF
size: NA; V: TRBV30; length: 12; J: TRBJ1-1; D: NA; DNA: TGTGCCTGGAGTCCGGCCCTCACTGAAGCTTTCTTT; CDR3: CAWSPALTEAFF
size: NA; V: TRBV19; length: 13; J: TRBJ1-1; D: NA; DNA: TGTGCCAGTAGTACCCCTACCGCCAGAGAAGCTTTCTTT; CDR3: CASSTPTAREAFF
size: NA; V: TRBV7-9; length: 13; J: TRBJ2-7; D: NA; DNA: TGTGCCAGCAGCCGCGGTGGGCTCTACGAGCAGTACTTC; CDR3: CASSRGGLYEQYF
size: few; V: TRBV5-1; length: 14; J: TRBJ1-1; D: NA; DNA: TGCGCCAGCAGCTTGGAAATAGGGAACACTGAAGCTTTCTTT; CDR3: CASSLEIGNTEAFF
size: NA; V: TRBV18; length: 18; J: TRBJ1-3; D: TRBD1; DNA: TGTGCCAGCTCACCTCGTGGGACAGGGGCAATCGCTGGAAACACCATATATTTT; CDR3: CASSPRGTGAIAGNTIYF
size: few; V: TRBV30; length: 13; J: TRBJ1-1; D: NA; DNA: TGTGCCTGGTTTAGGTGGGGTAACACTGAAGCTTTCTTT; CDR3: CAWFRWGNTEAFF
size: NA; V: TRBV19; length: 15; J: TRBJ1-5; D: NA; DNA: TGTGCCAGTAGTGAGGGGGGTCTCGGCAATCAGCCCCAGCATTTT; CDR3: CASSEGGLGNQPQHF
size: NA; V: TRBV30; length: 12; J: TRBJ1-3; D: NA; DNA: TGTGCCTGGAAGGGAGGGGGAAACACCATATATTTT; CDR3: CAWKGGGNTIYF
size: NA; V: TRBV30; length: 10; J: TRBJ1-1; D: NA; DNA: TGTGCCTGGGGGAGAGGGATTGCTTTCTTT; CDR3: CAWGRGIAFF
size: NA; V: TRBV5-1; length: 15; J: TRBJ2-5; D: TRBD1; DNA: TGCGCCAGCAGCTTGGGACAGGGAAAGAAAGAGACCCAGTACTTC; CDR3: CASSLGQGKKETQYF
size: NA; V: TRBV5-1; length: 17; J: TRBJ2-4; D: TRBD2; DNA: TGCGCCAGCAGCCCCGGACTAGCGGGGGGCCCACAAAACATTCAGTACTTC; CDR3: CASSPGLAGGPQNIQYF
size: NA; V: TRBV11-1; length: 13; J: TRBJ1-1; D: NA; DNA: TGTGCCAGCAGCTTGACGGCTAGGGGTGAAGCTTTCTTT; CDR3: CASSLTARGEAFF
size: NA; V: TRBV5-4; length: 15; J: TRBJ2-1; D: NA; DNA: TGTGCCAGCAGCCCCGGACAGTGGCTCTACAATGAGCAGTTCTTC; CDR3: CASSPGQWLYNEQFF
size: once; V: TRBV5-1; length: 13; J: TRBJ2-1; D: NA; DNA: TGCGCCAGCAGCTTCTCGGTGAACAATGAGCAGTTCTTC; CDR3: CASSFSVNNEQFF
size: NA; V: TRBV7-2; length: 16; J: TRBJ2-1; D: TRBD2; DNA: TGTGCCAGCAGCTTAACCGCTAGCGGGTATAACAATGAGCAGTTCTTC; CDR3: CASSLTASGYNNEQFF
size: NA; V: TRBV7-9; length: 14; J: TRBJ2-2; D: NA; DNA: TGTGCCAGCAGCCGGACCGAGAACACCGGGGAGCTGTTTTTT; CDR3: CASSRTENTGELFF
size: NA; V: TRBV4-1; length: 15; J: TRBJ2-7; D: TRBD2; DNA: TGCGCCAGCAGGCGGGGACTAGCGGGAACCTACGAGCAGTACTTC; CDR3: CASRRGLAGTYEQYF
size: NA; V: TRBV28; length: 14; J: TRBJ1-6; D: NA; DNA: TGTGCCAGCAGTGGGGGGGACTATAATTCACCCCTCCACTTT; CDR3: CASSGGDYNSPLHF
size: NA; V: TRBV9; length: 15; J: TRBJ2-1; D: TRBD1; DNA: TGTGCCAGCAGCGCAGGGGGCCTCTCCTACAATGAGCAGTTCTTC; CDR3: CASSAGGLSYNEQFF
size: NA; V: TRBV7-9; length: 16; J: TRBJ2-3; D: TRBD2; DNA: TGTGCCAGCAGCCCCGACCTCGGGGGGGCGACAGATACGCAGTATTTT; CDR3: CASSPDLGGATDTQYF
size: NA; V: TRBV11-2; length: 19; J: TRBJ2-7; D: TRBD2; DNA: TGTGCCAGCAGCCAACAAGGGTCCCTTTTGCTAGCGGGAGCAGTAGAGCAGTACTTC; CDR3: CASSQQGSLLLAGAVEQYF
size: NA; V: TRBV4-3; length: 15; J: TRBJ2-7; D: TRBD1; DNA: TGCGCCAGCAGCCTCGACAGGGGGCATAGCTACGAGCAGTACTTC; CDR3: CASSLDRGHSYEQYF
size: NA; V: TRBV25-1; length: 13; J: TRBJ2-4; D: NA; DNA: TGTGCCAGCAGTGAGACGAGCGGGACAGAAGAGTACTTC; CDR3: CASSETSGTEEYF
size: NA; V: TRBV6-4; length: 17; J: TRBJ2-5; D: NA; DNA: TGTGCCGGCACCTCATCCTTTAGTGGGGGGGCCCAAGAGACCCAGTACTTC; CDR3: CAGTSSFSGGAQETQYF
size: NA; V: TRBV5-6; length: 14; J: TRBJ2-3; D: NA; DNA: TGTGCCAGCAGCTCAAGACAGAAGGAAGATACGCAGTATTTT; CDR3: CASSSRQKEDTQYF
size: NA; V: TRBV19; length: 16; J: TRBJ1-5; D: NA; DNA: TGTGCCAGTAGTATCGATACGGGGGCCCCAACGAAGCCCCAGCATTTT; CDR3: CASSIDTGAPTKPQHF
size: NA; V: TRBV5-1; length: 15; J: TRBJ2-1; D: NA; DNA: TGCGCCAGCAGCTTGGGGTCGTTCAGCTACAATGAGCAGTTCTTC; CDR3: CASSLGSFSYNEQFF
size: NA; V: TRBV5-4; length: 14; J: TRBJ1-4; D: NA; DNA: TGTGCCAGCAGCCGGCAGGGGAGAAATGAAAAACTGTTTTTT; CDR3: CASSRQGRNEKLFF
size: NA; V: TRBV19; length: 15; J: TRBJ2-5; D: NA; DNA: TGTGCCAGTAGTATTACCGGGGTAGTGGGAGAGACCCAGTACTTC; CDR3: CASSITGVVGETQYF
size: NA; V: TRBV11-2; length: 10; J: TRBJ2-7; D: NA; DNA: TGTGCCAGCAGCTTAAGCGAGCAGTACTTC; CDR3: CASSLSEQYF
size: NA; V: TRBV4-1; length: 16; J: TRBJ2-3; D: NA; DNA: TGCGCCAGCAGCCAAGATCGGGCAGGGTGGACAGATACGCAGTATTTT; CDR3: CASSQDRAGWTDTQYF
size: NA; V: TRBV18; length: 16; J: TRBJ2-3; D: TRBD2; DNA: TGTGCCAGCTCACCCCTAGCGGAAACCAGCACAGATACGCAGTATTTT; CDR3: CASSPLAETSTDTQYF
size: once; V: TRBV5-4; length: 14; J: TRBJ1-6; D: TRBD1; DNA: TGTGCCAGCAGCTTGTGGGGACAGAATTCACCCCTCCACTTT; CDR3: CASSLWGQNSPLHF
size: few; V: TRBV10-3; length: 11; J: TRBJ1-1; D: NA; DNA: TGTGCCACCAAATTGAACACTGAAGCTTTCTTT; CDR3: CATKLNTEAFF
size: NA; V: TRBV7-2; length: 13; J: TRBJ2-3; D: TRBD1; DNA: TGTGCCAGCAGCACAATGGGACAGAATACGCAGTATTTT; CDR3: CASSTMGQNTQYF